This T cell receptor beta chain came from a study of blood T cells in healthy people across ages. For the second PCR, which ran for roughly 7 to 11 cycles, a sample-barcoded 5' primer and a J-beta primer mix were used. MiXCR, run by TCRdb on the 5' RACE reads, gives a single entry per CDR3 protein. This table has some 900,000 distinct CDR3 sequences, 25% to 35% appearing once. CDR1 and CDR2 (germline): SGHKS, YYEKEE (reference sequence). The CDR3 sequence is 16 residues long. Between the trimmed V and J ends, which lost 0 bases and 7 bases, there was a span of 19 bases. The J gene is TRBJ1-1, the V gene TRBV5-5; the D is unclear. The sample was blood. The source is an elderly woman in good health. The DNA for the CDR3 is TGTGCCAGCAGCTTGGGACGGCGGGTCCTTGTTCTTGAAGCTTTCTTT. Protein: CASSLGRRVLVLEAFF.